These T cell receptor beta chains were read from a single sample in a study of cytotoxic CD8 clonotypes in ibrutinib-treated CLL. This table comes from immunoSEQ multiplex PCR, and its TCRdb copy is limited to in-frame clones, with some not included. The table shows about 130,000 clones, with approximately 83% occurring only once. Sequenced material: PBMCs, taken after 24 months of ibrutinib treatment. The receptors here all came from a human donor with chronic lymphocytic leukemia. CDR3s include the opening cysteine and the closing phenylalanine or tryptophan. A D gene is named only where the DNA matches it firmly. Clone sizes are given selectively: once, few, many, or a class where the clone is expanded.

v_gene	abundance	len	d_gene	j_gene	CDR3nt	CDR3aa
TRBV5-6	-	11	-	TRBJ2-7	TGTGCCAGCAGCTACGGGGACGAGCAGTACTTC	CASSYGDEQYF
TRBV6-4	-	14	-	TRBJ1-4	TGTGCCAGCAGTGATATGGCAGGGAGTGAAAAACTGTTTTTT	CASSDMAGSEKLFF
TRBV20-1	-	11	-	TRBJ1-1	TGCAGTGCTAGATTTGCGGCTGAAGCTTTCTTT	CSARFAAEAFF
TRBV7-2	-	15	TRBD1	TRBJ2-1	TGTGCCAGCAGCAAGGACAGGGGGCTCTACAATGAGCAGTTCTTC	CASSKDRGLYNEQFF
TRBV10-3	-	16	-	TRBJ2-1	TGTGCCATCAGTGAACCAGAGCTAGTGTTGGGTAATGAGCAGTTCTTC	CAISEPELVLGNEQFF
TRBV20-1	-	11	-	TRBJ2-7	TGCAGTGCTAGACAGGGGTACGAGCAGTACTTC	CSARQGYEQYF
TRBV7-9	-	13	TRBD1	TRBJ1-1	TGTGCCAGCACATCACTCGGACAGGGGGAAGCTTTCTTT	CASTSLGQGEAFF
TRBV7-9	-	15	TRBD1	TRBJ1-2	TGTGCCAGCAGCACCGCGGGACAGGGGGCGCAGGGCTACACCTTC	CASSTAGQGAQGYTF
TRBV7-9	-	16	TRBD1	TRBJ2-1	TGTGCCAGCAGCTCGCAGGGGGAACTAGACCCGAATGAGCAGTTCTTC	CASSSQGELDPNEQFF
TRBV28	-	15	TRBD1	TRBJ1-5	TGTGCCAGCAGTCCCGGACAGGGAGGGGAGCAGCCCCAGCATTTT	CASSPGQGGEQPQHF
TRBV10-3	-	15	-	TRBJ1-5	TGTGCCACCCAGAAGGGCAGCGAGAACAATCAGCCCCAGCATTTT	CATQKGSENNQPQHF
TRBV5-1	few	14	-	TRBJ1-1	TGCGCCAGCAGCTTGGGAGGGGTACGCACTGAAGCTTTCTTT	CASSLGGVRTEAFF
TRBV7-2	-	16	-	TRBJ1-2	TGTGCCAGCAGCTTTTGGGGGGCATCTACTAACTATGGCTACACCTTC	CASSFWGASTNYGYTF
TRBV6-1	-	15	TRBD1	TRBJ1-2	TGTGCCAGCAGAGCTCAGGGACAGGCTAACTATGGCTACACCTTC	CASRAQGQANYGYTF
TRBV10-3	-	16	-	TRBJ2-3	TGTGCCATCAGTTCTATACGGGAAGTCAGTCCAGATACGCAGTATTTT	CAISSIREVSPDTQYF
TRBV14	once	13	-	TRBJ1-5	TGTGCCAGCAGCTTCAACTCCGGTCAGCCCCAGCATTTT	CASSFNSGQPQHF
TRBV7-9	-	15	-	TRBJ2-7	TGTGCCAGCAGCCCGATCCGGGACGCTACGGACGAGCAGTACTTC	CASSPIRDATDEQYF
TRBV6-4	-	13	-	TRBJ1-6	TGTGCCAGCAGTGTCGGCCTCAATTCACCCCTCCACTTT	CASSVGLNSPLHF
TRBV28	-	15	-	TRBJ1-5	TGTGCCAGCAGTTTGTCATCTTATAGCAATCAGCCCCAGCATTTT	CASSLSSYSNQPQHF
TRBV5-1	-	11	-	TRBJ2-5	TGCGCCAGCAGCTTAGACAGGACCCAGTACTTC	CASSLDRTQYF
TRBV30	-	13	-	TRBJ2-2	TGTGCCCGAAGGACGGTCGGCACCGGGGAGCTGTTTTTT	CARRTVGTGELFF
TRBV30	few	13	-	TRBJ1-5	TGTGCCTGGAGTGCCCGGGGTGATCAGCCCCAGCATTTT	CAWSARGDQPQHF
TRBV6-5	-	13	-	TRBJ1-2	TGTGCCAGCAGGGGGGGACAATCCTATGGCTACACCTTC	CASRGGQSYGYTF
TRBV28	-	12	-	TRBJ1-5	TGTGCCAGCGTTCGGCGCAATCAGCCCCAGCATTTT	CASVRRNQPQHF
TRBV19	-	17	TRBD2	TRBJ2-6	TGTGCCAGTAGTATCCTAGCGGGAGCTCCTGGGGCCAACGTCCTGACTTTC	CASSILAGAPGANVLTF
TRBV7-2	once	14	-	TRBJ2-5	TGTGCCAGCAGCCCCCAGGGGTTGGGGGAGACCCAGTACTTC	CASSPQGLGETQYF
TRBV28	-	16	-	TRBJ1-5	TGTGCCAGCAGTCCCCGTGGGCAGGGAATCCATCAGCCCCAGCATTTT	CASSPRGQGIHQPQHF